This T cell receptor (beta chain) was recovered during a study of cytomegalovirus exposure and HLA in healthy donors. Trimming removed 4 bases from V and 6 bases from J; junction bases left unmatched: 7. Germline lookup yields CDR1 SGDLS and CDR2 YYNGEE. The CDR3 is 15 residues long. The PCR was carried out with 60 Vbeta primers and 13 Jbeta primers. Under the authors' procedure: A later analysis tallied 80 million or so unique TCR beta chains, 9 million to 12 million of them shared. Method: immunoSEQ multiplex PCR; TCRdb's copy keeps in-frame clones and lacks some. V and J calls and clone size are given by that table; D and trimming were obtained from the DNA. This sample has roughly 180,000 clones; around four fifths occur once, and the top ten carry approximately 1.2%. With regard to this clone: Antigen: not known.

Study conclusions and caveats: Researchers reported in a later analysis that a missense DCLRE1C variant was tied to TCR beta V- and J-gene trimming. The study dropped some indistinguishable V segments, TRBV6-2 and TRBV6-3 among them. Segments of the TCR beta V type were, in most cases, productive about 90% or about 30% of the time in an earlier analysis.

This clonotype was obtained from a young man in good health and CMV-seronegative. The chain employs TRBV9 and TRBJ1-5, with TRBD1 matching 10 bases. The sequenced sample was PBMCs. The CDR3 sequence is CASSRDRGNRQPQHF. CDR3 nucleotides: TGTGCCAGCAGCAGGGACAGGGGAAATCGTCAGCCCCAGCATTTT.